The 9 T cell receptor beta chains listed next were all sequenced from one sample in a study of T cell responses to AZD1222 COVID-19 vaccine. TCRdb's table, derived via immunoSEQ multiplex PCR, lists solely in-frame clones and lacks some. The sample lists more than 70,000 clones; nearly 90% were seen once. The material sequenced was peripheral blood, taken on day 0 of MenACWY control vaccination. Every receptor here comes from an adult in good health.

The gene calls are TRBV11-3 and TRBJ2-5; D is ambiguous. Germline V gene data show CDR1 as SGHNT and CDR2 as YENEEA. The CDR3 extends over 14 amino acids. V was clipped by 1 base and J by 6 bases, with 12 bases between them. The CDR3 coding sequence is TGTGCCAGCAGCTTAGTGGATTATGGGAAGACCCAGTACTTC. Translated, it gives CASSLVDYGKTQYF. The whole variable domain, remainder taken from reference TRBV11-3 and TRBJ2-5, is EAGVVQSPRYKIIEKKQPVAFWCNPISGHNTLYWYLQNLGQGPELLIRYENEEAVDDSQLPKDRFSAERLKGVDSTLKIQPAELGDSAVYLCASSLVDYGKTQYFGPGTRLLVL.

In DNA, the CDR3 is TGTGCCAGCAGCCAACGCGCAGGAGGCTACACCTTC. It translates to CASSQRAGGYTF. This rearrangement joins TRBV7-2 to TRBJ1-2; D gene unclear. CDR3 length: 12 amino acids. Germline V gene lookup returns CDR1 SGHTA and CDR2 FQGNSA. Trimming took off 5 bases at V and 8 bases at J, with 12 bases between the two ends.

The genes are TRBV28 and TRBJ1-5; 10 bases align to TRBD1. CDR3 size: 16 residues. Germline loops: CDR1 MDHEN, CDR2 SYDVKM. The V gene end was trimmed by 10 bases and the J gene end by 0 bases; junction bases not matched to a gene: 9. The CDR3 DNA sequence: TGTGCCATCAAGACAGGGGGCGCGTATAGCAATCAGCCCCAGCATTTT. Protein: CAIKTGGAYSNQPQHF.

V gene TRBV30 combines with J gene TRBJ2-2, with D maybe TRBD2 (6 bases). The CDR3 contains 15 residues. Trimming left V 2 bases short and J 4 bases short, with 14 bases between. Germline CDR1 is GTSNPN and CDR2 is SVGIG (reference sequence). The DNA for the CDR3 is TGTGCCTGGAGTCCCCGTGGAGGGGCCACCGGGGAGCTGTTTTTT. Its translation is CAWSPRGGATGELFF.

Concerning this clone: Other DNA sequences in the same sample also yield this CDR3. The V gene is TRBV7-9, the J gene TRBJ1-4; TRBD1 aligns across 8 bases. Trimming cost V 5 bases and J 3 bases; bases outside gene matches: 5. Germline assignment: CDR1 SEHNR and CDR2 FQNEAQ (reference sequence). This CDR3 has 15 amino acids. This chain's CDR3 is CASSPGQGPNEKLFF. In nucleotides, the CDR3 is TGTGCCAGCAGCCCAGGACAGGGACCTAATGAAAAACTGTTTTTT.

V is TRBV9 and J is TRBJ1-2; D ambiguous. From germline, CDR1 is SGDLS and CDR2 YYNGEE. The V end was cut by 5 bases, the J end by 8 bases, with 19 bases between. This CDR3 comprises 14 residues. CDR3 in DNA: TGTGCCAGCAGTGACACGACGGGGTCTGGCGGCTACACCTTC. Translation: CASSDTTGSGGYTF.

The V gene is TRBV19, the J gene TRBJ2-2, with 8 bases fitting TRBD1. V lost 7 bases, J lost 3 bases, and 7 bases stayed unmatched. CDR1 and CDR2 from the germline V gene are LNHDA and SQIVND (reference sequence). This CDR3 has 15 amino acids. DNA for the CDR3: TGTGCCAGTACCTCAGGGGGCTTAGACACCGGGGAGCTGTTTTTT. Translating gives CASTSGGLDTGELFF.

This rearrangement joins TRBV6-5 to TRBJ2-2, with D possibly being TRBD2 (7 bases). Trimming pared 6 bases from V and 6 bases from J, leaving 17 bases between. Germline values: CDR1 MNHEY, CDR2 SVGAGI. The CDR3 is made up of 15 amino acids. CDR3 sequence (DNA): TGTGCCAGCAGCCCCGAGGGGGGGGTTGCCGGGGAGCTGTTTTTT. This codes for CASSPEGGVAGELFF.

This clone was counted once. The rearrangement joins TRBV7-2 to TRBJ2-1, with 9 positions matching TRBD1. V shed 5 bases, J shed 7 bases, and the junction held 9 bases outside the gene matches. Germline V gene data show CDR1 as SGHTA and CDR2 as FQGNSA. CDR3 length: 15 amino acids. The chain's CDR3 is CASSGDRGILNEQFF. In DNA, the CDR3 is TGTGCCAGCAGCGGTGACAGGGGGATTTTGAATGAGCAGTTCTTC.